Listed here are 6 T cell receptor beta chains from one sample, sequenced in a study of blood T cell repertoires in COVID-19 (TCRdb year 2020). To prepare the library, the immunoSEQ multiplex PCR assay was applied. The immuneACCESS repertoire file appears here via TCRdb, limited to in-frame rearrangements. These files lack a portion of the clones; in checked studies, under half of the deficit traces to unresolved V genes, and the cause of the others is not known. The sample profile shows under 200,000 clones; 70% to 85% of them were found once. Around 9.8% of the sample is taken by the ten largest. Sample: peripheral blood. The receptors come from a woman aged 80 or over with acute or convalescent COVID-19.

The chain joins TRBV7-2 to TRBJ2-7; D might be TRBD1 (6 bases). Germline CDR1 SGHTA, CDR2 FQGNSA. The CDR3 is 12 amino acids. The V end was cut by 5 bases, the J end by 4 bases, with 9 bases between. DNA of the CDR3: TGTGCCAGCAGCACAACAGGGTACGAGCAGTACTTC. It codes for CASSTTGYEQYF.

The chain employs TRBV27 and TRBJ2-1, with TRBD2 matching 7 bases. Germline V CDR1 and CDR2: MNHEY, SMNVEV (reference sequence). J gave up 5 bases and V 0 bases, and 7 bases lay outside the gene matches. This CDR3 contains 16 residues. The CDR3 region is CASSLSGGRIDNEQFF. The DNA of the CDR3 is TGTGCCAGCAGTTTATCTGGCGGGAGAATCGACAATGAGCAGTTCTTC.

The chain uses TRBV19 and TRBJ2-3; 9 bases align to TRBD1. Germline CDR1 LNHDA, CDR2 SQIVND (reference sequence). There are 16 residues in the CDR3. Trimming took 6 bases from V and 0 from J; bases not matched to a gene: 7. In DNA, the CDR3 is TGTGCCAGTAGCCAGACCGGGACAGGGAGCACAGATACGCAGTATTTT. Translation: CASSQTGTGSTDTQYF.

V is TRBV4-3 and J is TRBJ1-1, with TRBD1 identical over 8 bases. V trimming: 4 bases; J trimming: 4 bases; junction bases outside the gene matches: 2. The CDR3 covers 13 residues. Germline V lookup: CDR1 LGHNA, CDR2 YSLEER. The CDR3 DNA sequence: TGCGCCAGCAGCCGCGGACAGGGCACTGAAGCTTTCTTT. This encodes CASSRGQGTEAFF.

In the case of this clone: The identical CDR3 is also encoded by other nucleotide sequences in the sample. CDR3 DNA: TGTGCCAGCAGCCGGGGGTACGAGCAGTACTTC. Its translation: CASSRGYEQYF. This rearrangement joins TRBV6-5 to TRBJ2-7; the D gene is possibly TRBD2 (6 bases). Germline V gene data show CDR1 as MNHEY and CDR2 as SVGAGI. With 6 bases removed from V and 4 bases from J, the gap between germline ends came to 7 bases. The CDR3 runs to 11 residues.

This clone was observed a single time. This chain links TRBV7-9 with TRBJ2-1; possible D gene TRBD1, 6 bases. The CDR3 contains 13 residues. The ends were cut back, 7 bases at V and 5 bases at J, with 12 bases in the middle. From germline, CDR1 is SEHNR and CDR2 FQNEAQ (reference sequence). The CDR3 is CASTPGHNNEQFF. In DNA, the CDR3 is TGTGCCAGCACCCCGGGACACAACAATGAGCAGTTCTTC.